The rows below give T cell receptor beta chains drawn from one sample of a study of CD8+ T cells in alopecia areata. TCRdb's table, derived via immunoSEQ multiplex PCR, lists solely in-frame clones and lacks some. The table includes approximately 220,000 clones, around two fifths detected once. The sample in question was CD4+ T cells sorted from blood, obtained at approximately week 34, from a patient treated with tofacitinib. Receptor source: a human donor with alopecia areata. CDR3s include the opening cysteine and the closing phenylalanine or tryptophan. Fields, in order: D gene, J gene, clone size, V gene, CDR3 protein, CDR3 DNA. D genes are given only for firm matches. For some rows the clone size is stated as once, few or many, or as a class when expanded; others skip it.

D: NA; J: TRBJ2-1; size: few; V: TRBV11-2; CDR3: CASSLTRAYNEQFF; DNA: TGTGCCAGCAGCTTAACCAGGGCCTACAATGAGCAGTTCTTC
D: NA; J: TRBJ1-2; size: once; V: TRBV2; CDR3: CASSLIRGSNYGYTF; DNA: TGTGCCAGCAGCCTAATCAGGGGAAGTAACTATGGCTACACCTTC
D: NA; J: TRBJ2-3; size: few; V: TRBV9; CDR3: CASSTPADTQYF; DNA: TGTGCCAGCAGCACCCCCGCAGATACGCAGTATTTT
D: TRBD2; J: TRBJ2-3; size: many; V: TRBV5-6; CDR3: CASSELAGPDTQYF; DNA: TGTGCCAGCAGCGAACTAGCGGGCCCAGATACGCAGTATTTT
D: NA; J: TRBJ2-1; size: NA; V: TRBV7-2; CDR3: CASSLAGARRNEQFF; DNA: TGTGCCAGCAGCTTAGCCGGAGCCAGGAGGAATGAGCAGTTCTTC
D: TRBD1; J: TRBJ1-5; size: few; V: TRBV2; CDR3: CASTGDREDQPQHF; DNA: TGTGCCAGCACCGGGGACAGGGAGGATCAGCCCCAGCATTTT
D: NA; J: TRBJ2-7; size: few; V: TRBV11-1; CDR3: CASSRTELYEQYF; DNA: TGTGCCAGCAGCCGGACAGAGCTCTACGAGCAGTACTTC
D: NA; J: TRBJ2-7; size: few; V: TRBV10-3; CDR3: CAIRDSSYEQYF; DNA: TGTGCCATCAGGGACAGCTCCTACGAGCAGTACTTC
D: NA; J: TRBJ2-7; size: NA; V: TRBV27; CDR3: CASSLSRGQGYEQYF; DNA: TGTGCCAGCAGTTTATCTCGGGGGCAGGGCTACGAGCAGTACTTC
D: NA; J: TRBJ1-6; size: NA; V: TRBV2; CDR3: CASSAGTLDNSPLHF; DNA: TGTGCCAGCAGTGCCGGGACACTGGATAATTCACCCCTCCACTTT
D: TRBD2; J: TRBJ2-1; size: NA; V: TRBV5-6; CDR3: CASSLFSGRPDEQFF; DNA: TGTGCCAGCAGCTTGTTTAGCGGGAGGCCGGATGAGCAGTTCTTC
D: NA; J: TRBJ2-6; size: few; V: TRBV27; CDR3: CASSPSLTRIGPGANVLTF; DNA: TGTGCCAGCAGTCCCTCTTTGACTAGGATTGGACCTGGGGCCAACGTCCTGACTTTC
D: NA; J: TRBJ1-3; size: NA; V: TRBV9; CDR3: CASSVLGRASGNTIYF; DNA: TGTGCCAGCAGCGTCCTAGGTAGGGCCTCTGGAAACACCATATATTTT
D: TRBD1; J: TRBJ1-5; size: NA; V: TRBV4-2; CDR3: CASSQRTGGEPQHF; DNA: TGTGCCAGCAGCCAAAGGACAGGGGGGGAGCCCCAGCATTTT
D: TRBD2; J: TRBJ2-7; size: few; V: TRBV5-4; CDR3: CASSPSGFRGGDYEQYF; DNA: TGTGCCAGCAGCCCGTCCGGGTTCCGGGGGGGCGATTACGAGCAGTACTTC